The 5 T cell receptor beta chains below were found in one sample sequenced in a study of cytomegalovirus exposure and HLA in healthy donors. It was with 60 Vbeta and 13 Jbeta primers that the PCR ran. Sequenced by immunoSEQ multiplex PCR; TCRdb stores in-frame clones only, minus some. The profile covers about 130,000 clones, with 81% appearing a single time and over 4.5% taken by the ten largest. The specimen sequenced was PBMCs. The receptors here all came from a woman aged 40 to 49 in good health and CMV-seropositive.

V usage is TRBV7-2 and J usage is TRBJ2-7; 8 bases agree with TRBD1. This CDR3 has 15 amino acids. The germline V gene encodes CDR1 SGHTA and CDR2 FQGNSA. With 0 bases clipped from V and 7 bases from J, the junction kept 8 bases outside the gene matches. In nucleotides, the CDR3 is TGTGCCAGCAGCTTAGCTTTCAGGGGGCTGTGGGAGCAGTACTTC. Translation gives CASSLAFRGLWEQYF. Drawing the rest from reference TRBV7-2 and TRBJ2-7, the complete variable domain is GAGVSQSPSNKVTEKGKDVELRCDPISGHTALYWYRQSLGQGLEFLIYFQGNSAPDKSGLPSDRFSAERTGGSVSTLTIQRTQQEDSAVYLCASSLAFRGLWEQYFGPGTRLTVT.

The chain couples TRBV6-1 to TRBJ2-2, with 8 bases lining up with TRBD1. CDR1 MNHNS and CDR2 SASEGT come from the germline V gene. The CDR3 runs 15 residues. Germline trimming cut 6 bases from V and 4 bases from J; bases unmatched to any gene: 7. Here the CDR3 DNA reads TGTGCCAGCAGCCTGACAGGGGTTGGCACCGGGGAGCTGTTTTTT. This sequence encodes CASSLTGVGTGELFF.

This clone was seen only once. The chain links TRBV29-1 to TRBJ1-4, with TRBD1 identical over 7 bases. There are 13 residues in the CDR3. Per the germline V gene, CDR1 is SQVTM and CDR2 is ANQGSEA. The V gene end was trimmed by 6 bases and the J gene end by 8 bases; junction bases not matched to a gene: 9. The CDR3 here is CSVMTGMGEKLFF. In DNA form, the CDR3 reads TGCAGCGTGATGACAGGGATGGGGGAAAAACTGTTTTTT.

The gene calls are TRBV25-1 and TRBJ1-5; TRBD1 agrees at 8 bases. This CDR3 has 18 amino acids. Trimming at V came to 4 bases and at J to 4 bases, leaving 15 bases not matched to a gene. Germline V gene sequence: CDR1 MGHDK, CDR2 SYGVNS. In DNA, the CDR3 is TGTGCCAGCAGTGGTTCCGCGACAGGGGTTTTGGTGAATCAGCCCCAGCATTTT. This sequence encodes CASSGSATGVLVNQPQHF.

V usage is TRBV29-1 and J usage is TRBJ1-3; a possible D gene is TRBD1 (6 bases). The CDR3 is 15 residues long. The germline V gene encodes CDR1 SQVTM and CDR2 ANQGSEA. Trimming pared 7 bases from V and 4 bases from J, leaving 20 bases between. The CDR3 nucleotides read TGCAGCGCTGACCGCTTAACAGGGACCGGAAACACCATATATTTT. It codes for CSADRLTGTGNTIYF.